This TCR beta chain was retrieved from a study of spatial heterogeneity in lung cancer. Comments on this clonotype: The antigen remains undetermined.

General study results and limits: Compared with follow-up, resection was when ubiquitous expanded tumor TCRs appeared in blood more.

TCRdb reprocessed the 5' RACE reads via MiXCR and lists one record per CDR3 protein. The profile shows 9,000 to 10,000 distinct CDR3 sequences, about a quarter of them singletons. CDR1 MGHDK and CDR2 SYGVNS come from the germline V gene. The junction had 8 bases not matched to a gene; V was cut back by 3 bases and J by 2 bases. The CDR3 extends over 16 amino acids. The time point was: blood at routine non-recurrence follow-up after resection. Sequencing covered unsorted whole RNA taken from tumor, nontumor lung or frozen PBMC. The sample consisted of PBMCs, taken at follow-up. This TCR came from a female donor with early-stage non-small cell lung cancer. V is TRBV25-1 and J is TRBJ1-2; 8 bases fit TRBD1. CDR3 bases: TGTGCCAGCAGTGACGGGCTGACAGGGGCGAACTATGGCTACACCTTC. This gives the protein CASSDGLTGANYGYTF.